One T cell receptor beta chain is described in this entry. No antigen is known for it. It may be a read error: a sequence one base away is much more abundant. Interpreted using the paper, the time point label stands for: pre-sensitization, week 0. Sample treatment or condition, as interpreted from the label and publication: therapeutic diphenylcyclopropenone sensitization with weekly scalp DPC. Blood at each patch-test visit was drawn before the patch test was applied. Patients were considered eligible if aged 18 to 70, diagnosed with alopecia and deemed suitable for DPC therapy, and patients were excluded if pregnant. Unfractionated whole blood was collected in Tempus Blood RNA tubes, and total RNA was extracted from that blood. The method behind the library was RACE. Reads for this sample came from a NextSeq 500. During library preparation, unique molecular identifiers were attached to individual cDNA molecules so that TCRs could be counted in a quantitative, reproducible way. Each blood RNA sample was used to sequence both TCR alpha and TCR beta chains. The paper's data handling went like this. Samples had a median of roughly 99,000 TCRs, with a range from about 23,224 to 750,000. The Decombinator software suite was used to annotate V, J and CDR3 in the TCR reads. For PS versus PT1 abundance plots, all samples were subsampled to the same number of TCRs (28,000). TCRs were defined as expanded if absent before sensitization and observed at least eight times at the 2-week time point. TCRdb reanalyzed the raw reads on its own, using fastp at Q25 for trimming and MiXCR for clone calling, and kept in-frame beta chains. Here each entry gathers all rows of one CDR3 protein and keeps the most common genes and DNA. The V and J calls, along with clone size, are taken from TCRdb and not from the paper's own processing. This sample lists around 330,000 distinct CDR3 sequences; approximately 5% were detected once. About 8.2% of the sample goes to the ten largest clones.

The data originate from a study of human T cells and chemical hapten exposure (dated by TCRdb to the early 2020s). With respect to the entire study: For sensitization, 2% DPC in acetone was applied to a 2 cm by 2 cm area of upper inner arm skin. The study tracked peripheral blood TCR repertoire changes in vivo during primary and secondary sensitization to the hapten diphenylcyclopropenone (DPC) in alopecia patients. Libraries were pooled for sequencing, and variation in per-sample TCR yields was attributed mainly to small differences in library volumes within the pool. Patch tests used Finn chambers with 0.01% DPC on the upper back, scored after 6 days by International Contact Dermatitis Research Group standards. Patients additionally received weekly therapeutic DPC doses to the scalp throughout the roughly 25-week study period. The patient cohort, mostly female, included alopecia areata with under or over 50% scalp involvement, alopecia totalis and alopecia universalis. Blood samples were taken from patients before sensitization (week 0) and then at 2, 6 and about 24 weeks after DPC sensitization. Twenty-nine alopecia patients provided blood for TCR sequencing at one to four time points (pre-sensitization, 2, 6 and 24 weeks). Study-wide findings and limitations: DPC sensitization did not change how many TCRs were above 1 in 1000 frequency, and no evidence was found of alterations in global repertoire structure. All patients had alopecia, a presumed autoimmune disease, so their immune response might differ from that of healthy individuals. Patch test score was positively correlated with the number of PT1 expanded TCRs, with significance at thresholds 8, 16 and 32 but not at 4. Repeated subsampling changed both the strength of the expansion versus patch-test correlation and the threshold at which that correlation became significant. Expanded TCRs formed significantly more large CDR3 similarity clusters than pre-sensitization or healthy control sets, consistent with antigen-driven responses.

Taken from cysteine to phenylalanine, the CDR3 has 14 residues. Only the CDR3 DNA is retained, 42 bases long and in frame from the first base. Based on the germline V gene (reference sequence), the CDR1 and CDR2 sequences are SEHNR and FQNEAQ. The receptor comes from a young woman with alopecia areata. Some clones in this sample may be carry-over from other donors' samples. The material sequenced was whole blood, taken in connection with sensitization to the hapten diphenylcyclopropenone (DPC). The V gene is TRBV7-9 and the J gene is TRBJ2-7; the D match is possibly TRBD1 or TRBD2, with 5 bases aligned in each. The DNA sequence is as follows: TGTGCCAGCAGCTTAGCAGGGACCACCTACGGGCAGTACTTC. Its translation reads: CASSLAGTTYGQYF.